This TCR beta chain was recorded in a study of OX40 agonist ivuxolimab in advanced cancers. Study-wide context: Aged about 23 to 80 with a mean of about 63 years, they were about 80% male. There were three patients with partial responses, one having hepatocellular carcinoma and two cutaneous melanoma.

Germline V gives CDR1 SNHLY, CDR2 FYNNEI. V shed 4 bases and J 6 bases; nucleotides not matched to a gene: 7. CDR3 length: 15 residues. Individuals having autoimmune disease history or systemic immunosuppression were not enrolled. Repertoires were generated with immunoSEQ multiplex PCR, while TCRdb's copy carries only in-frame clones and drops some. Among 12,000 or so clones listed, more than 70% were seen once. The TCR was taken from an adult with an advanced solid tumor such as melanoma, head and neck, liver or kidney cancer. Source: CD4+ or CD8+ T cells sorted from blood, taken in a trial of the OX40 agonist ivuxolimab. The chain employs TRBV2 and TRBJ2-3, with TRBD2 matching over 10 bases. CDR3 in DNA: TGTGCCAGCAGTGGGGCTAGCGGGGGCAGGGATACGCAGTATTTT. It yields the protein CASSGASGGRDTQYF.